A single T cell receptor (beta chain) is shown here with its context. Its antigen is unidentified. The data stem from a study of T-cell memory formation after mild COVID-19. For the study at large: Among the donors, TCR clusters were largely specific to each donor. Study observations and caveats: Pre-infection memory held some responding clones, suggesting pre-existing cross-reactive T cells responded. The authors left the SARS-CoV-2 specificity of second-wave clones peaking on day 37 unconfirmed.

TCR alpha and TCR beta cDNA libraries with sample barcodes and UMIs came from 5'RACE using constant-segment primers. In TCRdb, the 5' RACE reads were re-called with MiXCR into one record per CDR3 protein. Of roughly 250,000 distinct CDR3 sequences listed, over 15% are singletons. CDR3 length equals 15 residues. V dropped 4 bases and J dropped 3; count of bases not matched to a gene: 3. Germline lookup yields CDR1 SGHAT and CDR2 FQNNGV. The rearrangement links TRBV11-2 to TRBJ2-2; 9 nucleotides match TRBD1. This receptor was identified in a young man who had mild COVID-19 (a few samples of this study predate the infection). Cell type and time point are not known. Input material: PBMCs or a T cell subset sorted from them (not recorded which). The CDR3 is CASSSRDRDTGELFF. The CDR3 DNA is TGTGCCAGCAGCTCCCGGGACAGGGACACCGGGGAGCTGTTTTTT.